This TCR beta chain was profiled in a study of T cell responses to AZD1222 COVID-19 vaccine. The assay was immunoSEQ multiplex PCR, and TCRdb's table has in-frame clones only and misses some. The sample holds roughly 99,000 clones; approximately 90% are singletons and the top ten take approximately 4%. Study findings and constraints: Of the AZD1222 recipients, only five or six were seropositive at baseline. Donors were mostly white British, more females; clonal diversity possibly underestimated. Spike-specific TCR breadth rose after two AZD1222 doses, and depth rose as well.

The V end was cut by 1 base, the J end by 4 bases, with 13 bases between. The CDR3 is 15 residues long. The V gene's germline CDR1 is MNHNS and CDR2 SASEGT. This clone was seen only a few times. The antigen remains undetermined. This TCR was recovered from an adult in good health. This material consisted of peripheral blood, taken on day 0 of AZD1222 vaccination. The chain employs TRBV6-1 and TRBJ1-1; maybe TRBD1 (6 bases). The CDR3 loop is CASSEDSGGVTEAFF. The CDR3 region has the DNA TGTGCCAGCAGTGAAGATTCTGGGGGCGTCACTGAAGCTTTCTTT.